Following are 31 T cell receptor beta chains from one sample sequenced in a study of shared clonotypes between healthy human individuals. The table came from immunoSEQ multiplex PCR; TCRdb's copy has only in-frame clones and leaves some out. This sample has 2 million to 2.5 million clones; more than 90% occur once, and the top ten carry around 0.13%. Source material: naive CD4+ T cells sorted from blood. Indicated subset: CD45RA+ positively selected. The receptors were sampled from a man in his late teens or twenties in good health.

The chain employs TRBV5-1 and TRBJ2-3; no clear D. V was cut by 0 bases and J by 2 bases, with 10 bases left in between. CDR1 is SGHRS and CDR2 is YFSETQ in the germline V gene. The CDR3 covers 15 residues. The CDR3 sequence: CASSLGGKATDTQYF. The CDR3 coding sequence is TGCGCCAGCAGCTTGGGCGGAAAGGCCACAGATACGCAGTATTTT.

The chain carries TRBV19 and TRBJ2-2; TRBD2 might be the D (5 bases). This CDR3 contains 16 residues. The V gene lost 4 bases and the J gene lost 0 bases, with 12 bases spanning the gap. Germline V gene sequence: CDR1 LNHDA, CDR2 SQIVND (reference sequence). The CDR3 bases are TGTGCCAGTAGTACTTCACTAGTGACGAACACCGGGGAGCTGTTTTTT. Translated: CASSTSLVTNTGELFF.

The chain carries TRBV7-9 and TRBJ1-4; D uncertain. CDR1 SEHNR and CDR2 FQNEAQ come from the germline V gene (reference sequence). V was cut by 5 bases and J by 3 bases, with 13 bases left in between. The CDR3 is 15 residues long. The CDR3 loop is CASSRQTDANEKLFF. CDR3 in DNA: TGTGCCAGCAGCCGGCAAACGGATGCTAATGAAAAACTGTTTTTT.

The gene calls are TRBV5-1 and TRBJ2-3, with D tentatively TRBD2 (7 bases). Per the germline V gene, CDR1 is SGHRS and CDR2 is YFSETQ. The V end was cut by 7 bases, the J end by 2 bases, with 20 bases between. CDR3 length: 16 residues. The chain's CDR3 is CASRAGALPYTDTQYF. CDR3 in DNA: TGCGCCAGCCGGGCGGGGGCTCTCCCCTACACAGATACGCAGTATTTT.

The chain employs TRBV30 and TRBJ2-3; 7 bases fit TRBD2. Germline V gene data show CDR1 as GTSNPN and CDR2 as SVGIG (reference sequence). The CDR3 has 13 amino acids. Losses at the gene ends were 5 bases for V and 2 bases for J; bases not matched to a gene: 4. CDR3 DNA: TGTGCCTGGGGGAGGGAACTCACAGATACGCAGTATTTT. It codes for CAWGRELTDTQYF.

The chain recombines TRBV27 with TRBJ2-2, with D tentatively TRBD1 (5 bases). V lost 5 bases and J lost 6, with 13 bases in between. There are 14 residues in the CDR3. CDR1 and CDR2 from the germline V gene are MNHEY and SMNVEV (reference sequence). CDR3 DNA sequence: TGTGCCAGCAGTCCCCCCAGGGAATCCGGGGAGCTGTTTTTT. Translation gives CASSPPRESGELFF.

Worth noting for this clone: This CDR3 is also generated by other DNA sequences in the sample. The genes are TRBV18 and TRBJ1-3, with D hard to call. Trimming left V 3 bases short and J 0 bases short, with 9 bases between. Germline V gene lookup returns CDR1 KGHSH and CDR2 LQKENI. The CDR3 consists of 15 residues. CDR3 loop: CASSPTEVSGNTIYF. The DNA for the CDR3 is TGTGCCAGCTCACCTACAGAAGTCTCTGGAAACACCATATATTTT.

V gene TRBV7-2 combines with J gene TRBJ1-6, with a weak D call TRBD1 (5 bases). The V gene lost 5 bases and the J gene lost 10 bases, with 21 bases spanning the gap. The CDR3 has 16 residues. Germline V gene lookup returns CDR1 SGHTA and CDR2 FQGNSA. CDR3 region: CASSARGEGKGSPLHF. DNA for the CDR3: TGTGCCAGCAGCGCCCGGGGGGAGGGGAAGGGATCACCCCTCCACTTT.

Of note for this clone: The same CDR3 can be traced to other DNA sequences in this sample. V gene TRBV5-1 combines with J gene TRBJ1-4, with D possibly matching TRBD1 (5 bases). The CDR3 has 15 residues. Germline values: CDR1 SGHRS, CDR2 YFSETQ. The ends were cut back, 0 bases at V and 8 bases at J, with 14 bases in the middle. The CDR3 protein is CASSLAGGDGEKLFF. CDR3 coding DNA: TGCGCCAGCAGCTTGGCGGGAGGGGACGGGGAAAAACTGTTTTTT.

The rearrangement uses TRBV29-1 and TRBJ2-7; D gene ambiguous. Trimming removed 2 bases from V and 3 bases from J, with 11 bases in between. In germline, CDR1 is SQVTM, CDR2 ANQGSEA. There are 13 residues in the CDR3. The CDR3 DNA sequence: TGCAGCGTTGAACTGGGCGTGGACTACGAGCAGTACTTC. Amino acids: CSVELGVDYEQYF.

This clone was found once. The CDR3 region is CASGPGTGDTDTQYF. CDR3 nucleotide sequence: TGTGCTAGTGGTCCCGGGACAGGGGACACAGATACGCAGTATTTT. The chain has TRBV12-5 and TRBJ2-3, with TRBD1 matching 10 bases. V lost 5 bases, J lost 2 bases, and 4 bases stayed unmatched. Germline lookup yields CDR1 LGHNT and CDR2 FRNRAP. The CDR3 loop spans 15 amino acids.

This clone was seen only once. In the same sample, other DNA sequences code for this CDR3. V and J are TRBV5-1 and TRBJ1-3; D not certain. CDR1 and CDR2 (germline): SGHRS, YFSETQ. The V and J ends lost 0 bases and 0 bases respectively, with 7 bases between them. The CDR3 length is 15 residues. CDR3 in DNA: TGCGCCAGCAGCTTGGACGCATCCTCTGGAAACACCATATATTTT. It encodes CASSLDASSGNTIYF.

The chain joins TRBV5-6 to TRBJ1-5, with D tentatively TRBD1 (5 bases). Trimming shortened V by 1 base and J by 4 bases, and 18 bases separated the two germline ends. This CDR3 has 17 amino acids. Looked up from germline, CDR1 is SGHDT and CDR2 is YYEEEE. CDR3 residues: CASSLSLAGKGNQPQHF. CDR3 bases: TGTGCCAGCAGCTTGAGTTTGGCAGGGAAGGGGAATCAGCCCCAGCATTTT.

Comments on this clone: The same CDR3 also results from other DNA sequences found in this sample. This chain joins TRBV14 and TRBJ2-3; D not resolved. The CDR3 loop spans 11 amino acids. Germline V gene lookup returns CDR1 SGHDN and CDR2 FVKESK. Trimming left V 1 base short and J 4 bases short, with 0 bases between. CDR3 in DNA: TGTGCCAGCAGCCAAGCAGATACGCAGTATTTT. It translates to CASSQADTQYF.

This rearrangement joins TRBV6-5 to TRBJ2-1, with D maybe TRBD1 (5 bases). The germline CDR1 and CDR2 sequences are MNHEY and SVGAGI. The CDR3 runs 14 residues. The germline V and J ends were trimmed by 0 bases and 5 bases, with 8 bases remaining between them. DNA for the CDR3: TGTGCCAGCAGTTACTCCCCGACAGACAATGAGCAGTTCTTC. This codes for CASSYSPTDNEQFF.

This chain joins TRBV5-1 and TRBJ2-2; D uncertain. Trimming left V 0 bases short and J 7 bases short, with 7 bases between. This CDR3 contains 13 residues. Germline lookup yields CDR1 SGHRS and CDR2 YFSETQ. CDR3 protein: CASSLEAIGELFF. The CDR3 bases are TGCGCCAGCAGCTTGGAGGCAATCGGGGAGCTGTTTTTT.

Here the CDR3 DNA reads TGTGCCAGCAGCTTAGAAGGTTCAGGGGCCAACGTCCTGACTTTC. It is translated as CASSLEGSGANVLTF. The rearrangement links TRBV11-1 to TRBJ2-6; D is unclear. The germline gives CDR1 SGHAT, CDR2 FQDESV (reference sequence). The CDR3 has 15 residues. Trimming shortened V by 1 base and J by 4 bases, and 8 bases separated the two germline ends.

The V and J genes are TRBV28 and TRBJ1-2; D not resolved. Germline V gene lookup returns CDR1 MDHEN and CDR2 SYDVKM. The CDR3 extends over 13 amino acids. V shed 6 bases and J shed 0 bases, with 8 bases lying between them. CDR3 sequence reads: CASRYLANYGYTF. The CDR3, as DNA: TGTGCCAGCAGGTACCTAGCTAACTATGGCTACACCTTC.

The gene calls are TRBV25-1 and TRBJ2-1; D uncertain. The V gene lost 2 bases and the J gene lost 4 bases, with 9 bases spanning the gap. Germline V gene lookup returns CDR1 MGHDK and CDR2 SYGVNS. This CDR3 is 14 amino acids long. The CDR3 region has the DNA TGTGCCAGCAGTGAAGGGGATCAGTACAATGAGCAGTTCTTC. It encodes CASSEGDQYNEQFF. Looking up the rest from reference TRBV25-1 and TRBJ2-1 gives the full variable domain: EADIYQTPRYLVIGTGKKITLECSQTMGHDKMYWYQQDPGMELHLIHYSYGVNSTEKGDLSSESTVSRIRTEHFPLTLESARPSHTSQYLCASSEGDQYNEQFFGPGTRLTVL.

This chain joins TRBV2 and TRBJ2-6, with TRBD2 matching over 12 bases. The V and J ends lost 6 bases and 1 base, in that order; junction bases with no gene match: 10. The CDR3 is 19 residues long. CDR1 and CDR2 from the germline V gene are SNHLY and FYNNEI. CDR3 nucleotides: TGTGCCAGCAGCGGTCTAGGACTAGCGGGGTCGTCTGGGGCCAACGTCCTGACTTTC. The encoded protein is CASSGLGLAGSSGANVLTF.

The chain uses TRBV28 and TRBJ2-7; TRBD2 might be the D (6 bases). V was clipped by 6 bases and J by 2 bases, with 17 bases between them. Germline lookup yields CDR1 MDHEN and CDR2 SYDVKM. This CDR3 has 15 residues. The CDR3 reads CASRNSGVLAYEQYF. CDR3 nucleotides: TGTGCCAGCAGGAACTCGGGGGTTCTCGCCTACGAGCAGTACTTC.

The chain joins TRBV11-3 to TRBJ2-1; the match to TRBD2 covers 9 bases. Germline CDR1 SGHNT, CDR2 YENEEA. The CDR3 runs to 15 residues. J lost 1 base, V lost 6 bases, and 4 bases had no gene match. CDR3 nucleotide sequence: TGTGCCAGCAGTTTTAGCGGGGGATCCTACAATGAGCAGTTCTTC. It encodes CASSFSGGSYNEQFF.

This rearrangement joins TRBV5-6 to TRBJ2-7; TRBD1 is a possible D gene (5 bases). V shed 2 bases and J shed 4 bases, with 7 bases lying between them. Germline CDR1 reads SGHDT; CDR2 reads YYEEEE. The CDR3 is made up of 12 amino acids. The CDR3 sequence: CASSFAGYEQYF. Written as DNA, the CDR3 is TGTGCCAGCAGCTTCGCAGGGTACGAGCAGTACTTC.

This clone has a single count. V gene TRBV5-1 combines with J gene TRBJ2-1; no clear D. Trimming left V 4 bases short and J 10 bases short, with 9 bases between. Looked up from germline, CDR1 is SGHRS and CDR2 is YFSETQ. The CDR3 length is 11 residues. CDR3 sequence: CASSQVSEQFF. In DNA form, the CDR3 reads TGCGCCAGCAGCCAAGTATCCGAGCAGTTCTTC.

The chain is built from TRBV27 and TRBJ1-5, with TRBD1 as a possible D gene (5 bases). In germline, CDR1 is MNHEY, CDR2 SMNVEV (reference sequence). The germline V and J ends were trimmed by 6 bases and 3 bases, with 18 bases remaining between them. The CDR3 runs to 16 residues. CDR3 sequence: CASRHMGDRLNQPQHF. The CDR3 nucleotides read TGTGCCAGCAGGCATATGGGAGACAGACTCAATCAGCCCCAGCATTTT.

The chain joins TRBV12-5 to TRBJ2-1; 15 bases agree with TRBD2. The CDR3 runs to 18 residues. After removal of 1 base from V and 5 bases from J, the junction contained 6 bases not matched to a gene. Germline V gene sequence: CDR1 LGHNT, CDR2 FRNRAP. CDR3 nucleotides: TGTGCTAGTGGTTTGGCCGGGACTAGCGGGGGGCTGAACAATGAGCAGTTCTTC. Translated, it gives CASGLAGTSGGLNNEQFF.

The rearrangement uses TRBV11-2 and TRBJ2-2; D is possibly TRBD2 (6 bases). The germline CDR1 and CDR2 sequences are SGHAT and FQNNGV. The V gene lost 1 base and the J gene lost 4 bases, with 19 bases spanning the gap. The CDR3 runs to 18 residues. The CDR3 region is CASSLGGRIGGFTGELFF. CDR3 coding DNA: TGTGCCAGCAGCTTAGGTGGAAGGATCGGGGGATTCACCGGGGAGCTGTTTTTT.

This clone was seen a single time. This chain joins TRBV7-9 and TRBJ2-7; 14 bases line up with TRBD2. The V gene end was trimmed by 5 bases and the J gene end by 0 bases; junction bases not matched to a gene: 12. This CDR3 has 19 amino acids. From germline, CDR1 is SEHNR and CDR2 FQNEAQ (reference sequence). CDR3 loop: CASSTPGTSGSAGSYEQYF. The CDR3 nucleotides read TGTGCCAGCAGCACGCCCGGGACTAGCGGGAGTGCAGGCTCCTACGAGCAGTACTTC.

The CDR3 protein is CASSSGSLPGGNTIYF. As DNA, the CDR3 is TGTGCCAGCAGTTCAGGTAGCTTACCGGGCGGAAACACCATATATTTT. The chain is built from TRBV27 and TRBJ1-3; D uncertain. Per the germline V gene, CDR1 is MNHEY and CDR2 is SMNVEV (reference sequence). The V end lost 4 bases, the J end lost 4 bases, and 17 bases lay between the germline ends. The CDR3 length is 16 residues.

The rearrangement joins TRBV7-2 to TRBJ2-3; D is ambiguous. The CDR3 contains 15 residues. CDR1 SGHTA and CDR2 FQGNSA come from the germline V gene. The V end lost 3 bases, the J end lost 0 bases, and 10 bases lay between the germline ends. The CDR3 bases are TGTGCCAGCAGCTTGTGGTTTACTAGCACAGATACGCAGTATTTT. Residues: CASSLWFTSTDTQYF.

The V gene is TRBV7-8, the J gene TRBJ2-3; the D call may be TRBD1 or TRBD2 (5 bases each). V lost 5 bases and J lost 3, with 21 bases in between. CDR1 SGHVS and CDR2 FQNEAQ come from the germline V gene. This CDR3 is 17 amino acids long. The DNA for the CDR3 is TGTGCCAGCAGCCCCCTCGGTGGGGGATGGGGAACAGATACGCAGTATTTT. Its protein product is CASSPLGGGWGTDTQYF.